This note documents a single T cell receptor beta chain sequence. Repertoires were generated with immunoSEQ multiplex PCR, while TCRdb's copy carries only in-frame clones and drops some. The sample records 83,000 or so clones, around 86% being singletons. The J segment lost 3 bases and the V segment lost 0 bases, leaving 3 bases of the junction unmatched. In germline, CDR1 is SGDLS, CDR2 YYNGEE. The CDR3 spans 16 residues. This specimen comes from a study of OX40 agonist ivuxolimab in advanced cancers. This chain connects TRBV9 to TRBJ2-7; 13 nucleotides agree with TRBD2. The sequenced sample was CD4+ or CD8+ T cells sorted from blood, obtained in a trial of the OX40 agonist ivuxolimab. The receptor was derived from an adult with an advanced solid tumor such as melanoma, head and neck, liver or kidney cancer. CDR3 bases: TGTGCCAGCAGCGTAGGAGGGACTAGCGGGATCTACGAGCAGTACTTC. This gives the protein CASSVGGTSGIYEQYF. Drawing the rest from reference TRBV9 and TRBJ2-7, the complete variable domain is DSGVTQTPKHLITATGQRVTLRCSPRSGDLSVYWYQQSLDQGLQFLIQYYNGEERAKGNILERFSAQQFPDLHSELNLSSLELGDSALYFCASSVGGTSGIYEQYFGPGTRLTVT.